This passage covers 4 T cell receptor beta chains from one sample sequenced in a study of CD8 T cells in Susac syndrome. RNA, at roughly 0.45 to 1 ug, was reverse transcribed with random hexamers. TCRdb independently ran MiXCR on the immunoSEQ multiplex PCR reads; one entry per CDR3 protein. The sample lists about 160,000 distinct CDR3 sequences, about 93% seen once, with more than 0.13% in the top ten. Sequenced input: CD4+ T cells from PBMCs. Every receptor here comes from a human donor in good health.

This rearrangement joins TRBV18 to TRBJ2-5, with D possibly TRBD2 on 6 matching bases. The CDR3 runs 14 residues. Germline assignment: CDR1 KGHSH and CDR2 LQKENI. Trimming took 5 bases from V and 5 from J, leaving 15 bases between them. CDR3 region: CASSFIADGETQYF. The CDR3 DNA is TGTGCCAGCTCATTTATAGCGGACGGGGAGACCCAGTACTTC.

V is TRBV5-1 and J is TRBJ2-5; the D is unclear. Trimming removed 0 bases at V and 5 bases at J, with 8 bases between. The germline CDR1 and CDR2 sequences are SGHRS and YFSETQ. CDR3 length: 13 residues. CDR3 nucleotide sequence: TGCGCCAGCAGCTTGGCCAGCGCGGAGACCCAGTACTTC. As protein: CASSLASAETQYF.

The chain recombines TRBV2 with TRBJ1-1, with D uncertain. V lost 2 bases and J 0 bases, leaving 10 bases between the germline ends. The CDR3 consists of 15 residues. The V gene's germline CDR1 is SNHLY and CDR2 FYNNEI. The CDR3 DNA sequence: TGTGCCAGCAGTGAACTGGGCGGCATGAACACTGAAGCTTTCTTT. The encoded protein is CASSELGGMNTEAFF.

V is TRBV4-2 and J is TRBJ2-5; 11 bases agree with TRBD2. The V and J ends lost 0 bases and 1 base, in that order; junction bases with no gene match: 7. The CDR3 is 18 amino acids. Germline V gives CDR1 LGHNA, CDR2 YNFKEQ. In DNA, the CDR3 is TGTGCCAGCAGCCAAGATTGGGCTAGCGGGGGGACCCAAGAGACCCAGTACTTC. Amino acid sequence: CASSQDWASGGTQETQYF.